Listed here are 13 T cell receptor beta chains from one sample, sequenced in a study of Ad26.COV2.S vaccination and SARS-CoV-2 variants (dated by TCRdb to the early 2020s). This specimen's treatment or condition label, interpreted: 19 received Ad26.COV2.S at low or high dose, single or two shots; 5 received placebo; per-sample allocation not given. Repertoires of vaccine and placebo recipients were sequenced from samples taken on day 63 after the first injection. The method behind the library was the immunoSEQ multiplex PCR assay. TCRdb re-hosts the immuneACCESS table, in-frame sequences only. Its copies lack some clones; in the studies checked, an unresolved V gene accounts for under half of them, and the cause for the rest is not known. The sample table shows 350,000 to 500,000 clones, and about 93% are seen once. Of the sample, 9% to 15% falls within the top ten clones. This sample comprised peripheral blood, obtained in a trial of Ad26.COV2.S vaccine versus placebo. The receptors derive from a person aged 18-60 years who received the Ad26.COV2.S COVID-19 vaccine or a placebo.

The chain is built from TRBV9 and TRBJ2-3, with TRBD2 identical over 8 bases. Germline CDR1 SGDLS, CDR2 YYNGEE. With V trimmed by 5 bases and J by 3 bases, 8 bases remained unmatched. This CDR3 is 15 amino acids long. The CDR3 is CASSSLAGNTDTQYF. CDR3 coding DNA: TGTGCCAGCAGTTCTCTAGCGGGTAATACAGATACGCAGTATTTT. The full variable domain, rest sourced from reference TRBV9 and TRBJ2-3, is DSGVTQTPKHLITATGQRVTLRCSPRSGDLSVYWYQQSLDQGLQFLIQYYNGEERAKGNILERFSAQQFPDLHSELNLSSLELGDSALYFCASSSLAGNTDTQYFGPGTRLTVL.

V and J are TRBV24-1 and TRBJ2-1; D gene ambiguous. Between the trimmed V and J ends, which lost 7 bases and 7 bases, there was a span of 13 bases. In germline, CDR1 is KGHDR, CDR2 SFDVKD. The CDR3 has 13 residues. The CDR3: CATRGSARNEQFF. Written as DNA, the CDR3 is TGTGCCACCAGAGGAAGCGCGCGGAATGAGCAGTTCTTC.

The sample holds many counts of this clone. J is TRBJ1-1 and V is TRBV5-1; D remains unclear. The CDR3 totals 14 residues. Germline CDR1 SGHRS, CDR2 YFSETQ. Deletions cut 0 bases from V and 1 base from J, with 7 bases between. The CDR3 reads CASSLEGGNTEAFF. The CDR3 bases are TGCGCCAGCAGCTTGGAGGGAGGGAACACTGAAGCTTTCTTT.

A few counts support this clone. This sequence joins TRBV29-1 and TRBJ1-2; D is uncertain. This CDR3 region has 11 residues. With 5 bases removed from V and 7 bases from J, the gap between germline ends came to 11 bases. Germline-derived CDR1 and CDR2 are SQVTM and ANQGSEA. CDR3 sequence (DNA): TGCAGCGTTCTTGAGGGCTCTGGCTACACCTTC. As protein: CSVLEGSGYTF. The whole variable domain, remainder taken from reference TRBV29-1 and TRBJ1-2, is SAVISQKPSRDICQRGTSLTIQCQVDSQVTMMFWYRQQPGQSLTLIATANQGSEATYESGFVIDKFPISRPNLTFSTLTVSNMSPEDSSIYLCSVLEGSGYTFGSGTRLTVV.

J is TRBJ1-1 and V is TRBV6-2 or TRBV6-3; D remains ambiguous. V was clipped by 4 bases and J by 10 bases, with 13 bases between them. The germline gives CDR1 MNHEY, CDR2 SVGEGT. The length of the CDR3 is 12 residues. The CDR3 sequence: CASSFFRVGAFF. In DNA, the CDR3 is TGTGCCAGCAGTTTCTTCCGGGTAGGAGCTTTCTTT.

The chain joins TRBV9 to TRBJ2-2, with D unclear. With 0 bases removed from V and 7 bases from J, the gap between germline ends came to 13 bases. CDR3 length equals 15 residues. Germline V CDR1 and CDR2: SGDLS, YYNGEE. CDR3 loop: CASSVELTGDGELFF. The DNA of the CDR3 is TGTGCCAGCAGCGTAGAACTGACCGGTGACGGGGAGCTGTTTTTT.

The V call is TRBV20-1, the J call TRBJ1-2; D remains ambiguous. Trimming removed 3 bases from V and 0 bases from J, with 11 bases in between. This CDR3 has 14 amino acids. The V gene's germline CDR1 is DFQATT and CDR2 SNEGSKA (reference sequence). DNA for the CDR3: TGCAGTGCTAGTCAGATGGAAACTAACTATGGCTACACCTTC. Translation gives CSASQMETNYGYTF.

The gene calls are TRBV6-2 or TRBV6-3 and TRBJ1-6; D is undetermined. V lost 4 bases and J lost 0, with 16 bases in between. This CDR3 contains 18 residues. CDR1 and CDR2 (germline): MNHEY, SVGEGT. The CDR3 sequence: CASSSSDPRSSYNSPLHF. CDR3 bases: TGTGCCAGCAGTTCGTCGGACCCCCGGAGCTCCTATAATTCACCCCTCCACTTT.

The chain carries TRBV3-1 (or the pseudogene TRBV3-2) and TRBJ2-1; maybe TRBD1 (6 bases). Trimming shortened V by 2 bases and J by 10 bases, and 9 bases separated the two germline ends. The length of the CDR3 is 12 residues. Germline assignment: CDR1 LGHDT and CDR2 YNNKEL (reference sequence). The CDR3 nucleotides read TGTGCCAGCAGCCAATATAGGGGGGAGCAGTTCTTC. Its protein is CASSQYRGEQFF.

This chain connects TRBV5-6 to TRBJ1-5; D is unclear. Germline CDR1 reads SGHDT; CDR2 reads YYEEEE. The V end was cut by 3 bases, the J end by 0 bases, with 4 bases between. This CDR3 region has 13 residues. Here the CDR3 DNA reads TGTGCCAGCAGCTCATATAGCAATCAGCCCCAGCATTTT. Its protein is CASSSYSNQPQHF.

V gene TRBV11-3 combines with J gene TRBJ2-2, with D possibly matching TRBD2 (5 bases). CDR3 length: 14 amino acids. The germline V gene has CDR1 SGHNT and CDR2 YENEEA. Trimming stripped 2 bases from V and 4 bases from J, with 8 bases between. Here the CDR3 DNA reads TGTGCCAGCAGCTTAATGGGGAGCACCGGGGAGCTGTTTTTT. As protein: CASSLMGSTGELFF.

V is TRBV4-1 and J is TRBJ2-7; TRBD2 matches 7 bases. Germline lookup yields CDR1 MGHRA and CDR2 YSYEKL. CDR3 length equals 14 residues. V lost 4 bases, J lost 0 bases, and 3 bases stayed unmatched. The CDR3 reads CASSPSGSSYEQYF. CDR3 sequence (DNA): TGCGCCAGCAGCCCTAGCGGTAGCTCCTACGAGCAGTACTTC.

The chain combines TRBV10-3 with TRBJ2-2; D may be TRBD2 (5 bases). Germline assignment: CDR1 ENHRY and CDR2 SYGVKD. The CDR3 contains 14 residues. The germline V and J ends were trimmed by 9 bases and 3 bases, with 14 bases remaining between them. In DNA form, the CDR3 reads TGTGCCATTAGTTCGGGGATGGACACCGGGGAGCTGTTTTTT. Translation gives CAISSGMDTGELFF.